Listed here are 27 T cell receptor beta chains from one sample, sequenced in a study of T-cell memory formation after mild COVID-19. In TCRdb, the 5' RACE reads were re-called with MiXCR into one record per CDR3 protein. This table holds some 65,000 distinct CDR3 sequences, around 15% found once. The source material was PBMCs or a T cell subset sorted from them (not recorded which). These receptors all stem from an adult woman who had mild COVID-19 (a few samples of this study predate the infection). Cell type and time point are not known.

This clonotype was seen only a few times. V gene TRBV12-3 or TRBV12-4 combines with J gene TRBJ2-5, with D unclear. CDR3 length: 14 residues. The V gene lost 0 bases and the J gene lost 1 base, with 6 bases spanning the gap. CDR3: CASSLASVQETQYF. CDR3 DNA: TGTGCCAGCAGTTTAGCCAGCGTCCAAGAGACCCAGTACTTC.

The chain joins TRBV9 to TRBJ2-2; weak D call: TRBD2 (6 bases). The germline V and J ends were trimmed by 0 bases and 4 bases, with 7 bases remaining between them. The CDR3 totals 14 residues. Germline CDR1 SGDLS, CDR2 YYNGEE. CDR3 sequence: CASSVVGGTGELFF. CDR3 nucleotide sequence: TGTGCCAGCAGCGTAGTCGGGGGCACCGGGGAGCTGTTTTTT. Based on the CDR3 plus reference TRBV9 and TRBJ2-2, the full variable domain is DSGVTQTPKHLITATGQRVTLRCSPRSGDLSVYWYQQSLDQGLQFLIQYYNGEERAKGNILERFSAQQFPDLHSELNLSSLELGDSALYFCASSVVGGTGELFFGEGSRLTVL.

This clonotype was counted ten times or more. V is TRBV15 and J is TRBJ2-7; 7 positions agree with TRBD1. The V and J ends lost 5 bases and 2 bases, in that order; junction bases with no gene match: 6. This CDR3 spans 14 amino acids. Germline CDR1 is LNHNV and CDR2 is YYDKDF (reference sequence). DNA of the CDR3: TGTGCCACCAGCGACCGGGACAGTGCCTACGAGCAGTACTTC. It is translated as CATSDRDSAYEQYF.

Only a few counts were recorded for this clonotype. The V call is TRBV7-6, the J call TRBJ2-7; D perhaps matches TRBD1 (6 bases). Germline CDR1 SGHVS, CDR2 FNYEAQ. The ends were cut back, 5 bases at V and 3 bases at J, with 14 bases in the middle. The CDR3 extends over 14 amino acids. As DNA, the CDR3 is TGTGCCAGCAGCCCCCTGACAGGTAGCTACGAGCAGTACTTC. This gives the protein CASSPLTGSYEQYF.

This clonotype was found a few times. The V call is TRBV4-1, the J call TRBJ2-7, with a possible D match to TRBD2 (6 bases). Trimming removed 8 bases at V and 6 bases at J, with 14 bases between. The CDR3 runs to 12 residues. Germline CDR1 and CDR2: MGHRA and YSYEKL. The CDR3 here is CASRGGAGEQYF. The DNA of the CDR3 is TGCGCCAGCCGGGGAGGTGCGGGCGAGCAGTACTTC.

This chain links TRBV5-8 with TRBJ2-3, with D uncertain. Germline V gives CDR1 SGHTS, CDR2 YDEGEE. V was shortened by 0 bases and J by 1 base, with 9 bases between the two germline ends. The CDR3 is 15 residues long. The CDR3 DNA sequence: TGTGCCAGCAGCTTGGGAACAGCCCGCACAGATACGCAGTATTTT. Protein sequence: CASSLGTARTDTQYF.

The V call is TRBV3-1, the J call TRBJ2-5; perhaps TRBD1 as D (5 bases). Trimming removed 4 bases from V and 0 bases from J, with 12 bases in between. The CDR3 runs to 15 residues. Germline V gives CDR1 LGHDT, CDR2 YNNKEL (reference sequence). The CDR3 protein is CASSPGQGHQETQYF. Here the CDR3 DNA reads TGTGCCAGCAGCCCAGGACAAGGGCACCAAGAGACCCAGTACTTC.

The chain recombines TRBV7-9 with TRBJ1-5; 8 nucleotides match TRBD1. In germline, CDR1 is SEHNR, CDR2 FQNEAQ (reference sequence). The CDR3 extends over 14 amino acids. V lost 5 bases, J lost 4 bases, and 4 bases stayed unmatched. DNA for the CDR3: TGTGCCAGCAGCGACCAGGGGGCTAATCAGCCCCAGCATTTT. It codes for CASSDQGANQPQHF.

This clonotype has a handful of counts. The chain couples TRBV20-1 to TRBJ2-1; 10 bases are a match to TRBD2. The CDR3 runs 15 residues. Germline V CDR1 and CDR2: DFQATT, SNEGSKA (reference sequence). J lost 6 bases, V lost 0 bases, and 5 bases had no gene match. Here the CDR3 DNA reads TGCAGTGCTAGAGAAGGACTAGCGGAGTTCAATGAGCAGTTCTTC. Translation gives CSAREGLAEFNEQFF.

The V gene is TRBV6-4, the J gene TRBJ2-1, with 7 nucleotides matching TRBD1. This CDR3 comprises 15 residues. Trimming took 2 bases from V and 4 from J; bases not matched to a gene: 5. Germline V lookup: CDR1 MRHNA, CDR2 SNTAGT. Written as DNA, the CDR3 is TGTGCCAGCAGTGACGAGGGGGCAGGATACAATGAGCAGTTCTTC. Its protein is CASSDEGAGYNEQFF.

The V call is TRBV11-2, the J call TRBJ2-1; maybe TRBD2 (5 bases). CDR3 length: 15 residues. Trimming left V 6 bases short and J 1 base short, with 13 bases between. The germline V gene encodes CDR1 SGHAT and CDR2 FQNNGV. This CDR3 reads CASSLAVGSYNEQFF. For the CDR3, the DNA is TGTGCCAGCAGTCTAGCTGTCGGGTCCTACAATGAGCAGTTCTTC.

This clonotype appeared a few times. The chain employs TRBV4-1 and TRBJ2-7, with no clear D. Trimming removed 4 bases at V and 6 bases at J, with 16 bases between. The CDR3 spans 14 residues. CDR1 and CDR2 (germline): MGHRA, YSYEKL. CDR3 nucleotides: TGCGCCAGCAGCCTAAGCCTCGGGCTGCGCGAGCAGTACTTC. This sequence encodes CASSLSLGLREQYF.

There are a few counts of this clonotype. The chain links TRBV27 to TRBJ2-5; D may be TRBD2 (5 bases). The CDR3 extends over 14 amino acids. Germline assignment: CDR1 MNHEY and CDR2 SMNVEV (reference sequence). V was pared by 3 bases and J by 5 bases, with 13 bases between. The CDR3 bases are TGTGCCAGCAGTTTTCGGGAAGGCGGGGAGACCCAGTACTTC. Its protein is CASSFREGGETQYF.

The J gene is TRBJ1-5, the V gene TRBV12-3 or TRBV12-4, with 10 bases lining up with TRBD1. This CDR3 is built from 15 residues. The trim removed 4 bases at V and 5 bases at J, leaving 5 bases unmatched. CDR3 nucleotides: TGTGCCAGCAGTTCTCCGGGACAGGGGTATCAGCCCCAGCATTTT. Residues: CASSSPGQGYQPQHF.

This clonotype was found a few times. This CDR3 reads CASGRETTNYEQYF. The CDR3 bases are TGTGCCAGCGGAAGGGAGACAACAAACTACGAGCAGTACTTC. The gene calls are TRBV9 and TRBJ2-7; a possible D gene is TRBD2 (5 bases). The germline V gene encodes CDR1 SGDLS and CDR2 YYNGEE. Trimming shortened V by 7 bases and J by 3 bases, and 17 bases separated the two germline ends. CDR3 length: 14 residues.

The V and J genes are TRBV19 and TRBJ2-1; 8 positions match TRBD1. The J segment lost 3 bases and the V segment lost 1 base, leaving 2 bases of the junction unmatched. The CDR3 is made up of 15 amino acids. CDR1 and CDR2 from the germline V gene are LNHDA and SQIVND (reference sequence). CDR3: CASSIGGQGYNEQFF. CDR3 sequence (DNA): TGTGCCAGTAGTATAGGTGGACAGGGCTACAATGAGCAGTTCTTC.

V gene TRBV5-6 combines with J gene TRBJ2-6, with a tentative D call TRBD1 (6 bases). Trimming took off 4 bases at V and 4 bases at J, with 15 bases between the two ends. The CDR3 runs 16 residues. Germline CDR1 is SGHDT and CDR2 is YYEEEE. The CDR3 protein is CASSPIRGPGANVLTF. The CDR3 bases are TGTGCCAGCAGCCCGATCAGGGGACCCGGGGCCAACGTCCTGACTTTC.

J is TRBJ2-7 and V is TRBV12-3 or TRBV12-4, with 9 bases fitting TRBD2. There are 13 residues in the CDR3. After removal of 5 bases from V and 6 bases from J, the junction contained 5 bases not matched to a gene. CDR3 loop: CASSGSGSSEQYF. CDR3 DNA: TGTGCCAGCAGTGGTAGCGGGAGTAGCGAGCAGTACTTC.

The J gene is TRBJ2-1, the V gene TRBV7-2, with a tentative D call TRBD2 (6 bases). Between the trimmed V and J ends, which lost 5 bases and 3 bases, there was a span of 20 bases. This CDR3 has 17 residues. Germline V lookup: CDR1 SGHTA, CDR2 FQGNSA. The CDR3 reads CASSEGRGESGYNEQFF. The DNA of the CDR3 is TGTGCCAGCAGCGAAGGGCGGGGTGAATCGGGCTACAATGAGCAGTTCTTC.

The DNA of the CDR3 is TGTGCCTGGAGTTCCCCGGACAGGCTCTCTGGAAACACCATATATTTT. Translating gives CAWSSPDRLSGNTIYF. J is TRBJ1-3 and V is TRBV30; 7 positions match TRBD1. CDR1 and CDR2 from the germline V gene are GTSNPN and SVGIG (reference sequence). Trimming cost V 2 bases and J 0 bases; bases outside gene matches: 7. CDR3 length: 16 amino acids.

The genes are TRBV27 and TRBJ2-7; TRBD2 matches 11 bases. Trimming took 6 bases from V and 0 from J; bases not matched to a gene: 4. CDR1 and CDR2 from the germline V gene are MNHEY and SMNVEV (reference sequence). The CDR3 loop spans 15 amino acids. The CDR3 region has the DNA TGTGCCAGCAGCTCACTAGCGGGGGCCTCCTACGAGCAGTACTTC. Translating it yields CASSSLAGASYEQYF.

This chain uses TRBV5-1 with TRBJ2-3, with 13 bases identical to TRBD2. Germline CDR1 is SGHRS and CDR2 is YFSETQ. This CDR3 region has 15 residues. Germline trimming cut 0 bases from V and 5 bases from J; bases unmatched to any gene: 0. The CDR3 DNA reads as TGCGCCAGCAGCTTGGGACTAGCGGGGGGAGATACGCAGTATTTT. Its protein product is CASSLGLAGGDTQYF. The whole variable domain, remainder taken from reference TRBV5-1 and TRBJ2-3, is KAGVTQTPRYLIKTRGQQVTLSCSPISGHRSVSWYQQTPGQGLQFLFEYFSETQRNKGNFPGRFSGRQFSNSRSEMNVSTLELGDSALYLCASSLGLAGGDTQYFGPGTRLTVL.

The chain is built from TRBV7-9 and TRBJ1-1; TRBD1 might be the D (5 bases). Trimming cost V 6 bases and J 1 base, with 21 bases left between them. The CDR3 contains 17 residues. CDR1 and CDR2 (germline): SEHNR, FQNEAQ (reference sequence). The CDR3 nucleotides are TGTGCCAGCAGTCTAGCCTGGGGACCGTCCCCGAACACTGAAGCTTTCTTT. As protein: CASSLAWGPSPNTEAFF.

The chain has TRBV4-2 and TRBJ2-7; D is unresolved. V was clipped by 4 bases and J by 0 bases, with 13 bases between them. The CDR3 is made up of 15 amino acids. CDR1 is LGHNA, CDR2 YNFKEQ, per germline. The CDR3 DNA reads TGTGCCAGCAGCCTCCGCGCCCTGAGCTCCTACGAGCAGTACTTC. This encodes CASSLRALSSYEQYF.

This chain joins TRBV12-3 or TRBV12-4 and TRBJ2-7; TRBD1 might be the D (6 bases). The CDR3 runs 16 residues. The germline V and J ends were trimmed by 6 bases and 6 bases, with 24 bases remaining between them. CDR3 sequence (DNA): TGTGCCAGCAGCCTAGTCCCCCCACAGGGTTTCGGCGAGCAGTACTTC. Protein: CASSLVPPQGFGEQYF.

This rearrangement joins TRBV7-9 to TRBJ2-5, with 16 bases that match TRBD2. CDR1 and CDR2 (germline): SEHNR, FQNEAQ (reference sequence). V shed 5 bases and J 2 bases; nucleotides not matched to a gene: 5. The CDR3 is 17 residues long. The CDR3 DNA is TGTGCCAGCAGCCAGGGACTAGCGGGGGGGCTTCAAGAGACCCAGTACTTC. It codes for CASSQGLAGGLQETQYF.

The V gene is TRBV20-1, the J gene TRBJ1-2; D is possibly TRBD1 (5 bases). Germline CDR1 is DFQATT and CDR2 is SNEGSKA (reference sequence). Trimming took 0 bases from V and 0 from J, leaving 8 bases between them. The CDR3 runs 14 residues. This CDR3 reads CSARDVDTNYGYTF. For the CDR3, the DNA is TGCAGTGCTAGAGATGTGGACACTAACTATGGCTACACCTTC.